This T cell receptor (beta chain) was observed in a study of T cells in Graves' hyperthyroidism and ophthalmopathy. Study-wide results and caveats: Ophthalmopathy onset followed model prediction by a median approximately 6.2 months. Blood held most thyroid clonotypes expanded above 0.001 frequency.

Germline values: CDR1 DFQATT, CDR2 SNEGSKA (reference sequence). The CDR3 contains 13 residues. The V segment lost 8 bases and the J segment 6 bases; nucleotides outside the gene matches: 8. The study left out patients who had uncontrolled infection, other autoimmune disease, pregnancy or lactation. Clinical symptoms, serum thyroxine and TRAb, thyroid ultrasound and orbital computed tomography were used for the diagnoses. Using RNA transcripts as the source, TCR beta CDR3 regions were amplified. The study used the HTBI primer set for a first-round RT-PCR of the TCR CDR3. MiXCR, run by TCRdb on the multiplex PCR reads, gives a single entry per CDR3 protein. The sample contains roughly 500,000 distinct CDR3 sequences, 46% of which appear only once. The sample holds many counts of this clonotype. Its antigen is still unknown.

This sequence joins TRBV20-1 and TRBJ1-3, with 9 positions matching TRBD1. The source material was peripheral blood or thyroid tissue (not recorded which). The sequence was obtained from an adult woman with Graves' disease, either hyperthyroidism or ophthalmopathy (not recorded which). The DNA of the CDR3 is TGCAGTATTGAGGGACAGGGAACAAACACCATATATTTT. Its translation is CSIEGQGTNTIYF.